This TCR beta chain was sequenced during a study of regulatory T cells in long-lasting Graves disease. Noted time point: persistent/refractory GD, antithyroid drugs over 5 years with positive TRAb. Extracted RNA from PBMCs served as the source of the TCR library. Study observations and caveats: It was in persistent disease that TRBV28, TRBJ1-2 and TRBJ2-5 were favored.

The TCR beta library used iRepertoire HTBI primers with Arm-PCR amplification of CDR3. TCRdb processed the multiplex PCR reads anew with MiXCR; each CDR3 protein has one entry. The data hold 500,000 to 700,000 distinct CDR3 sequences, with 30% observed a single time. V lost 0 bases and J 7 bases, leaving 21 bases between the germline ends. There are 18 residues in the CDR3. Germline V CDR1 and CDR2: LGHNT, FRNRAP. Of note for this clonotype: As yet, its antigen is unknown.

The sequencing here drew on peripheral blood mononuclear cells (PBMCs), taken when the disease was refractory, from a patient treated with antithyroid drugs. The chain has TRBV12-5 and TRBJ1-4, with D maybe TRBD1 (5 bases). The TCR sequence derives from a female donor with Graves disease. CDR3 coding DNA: TGTGCTAGTGGTTTGGTATGGGACCCTTCTTCCCTCGGTGAAAAACTGTTTTTT. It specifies CASGLVWDPSSLGEKLFF.